This TCR beta chain was sequenced for a study of graft-versus-host responses after intestinal transplantation. Across the study: In this cohort, recipients had multivisceral, liver-intestinal, or isolated intestinal transplants.

Study outcomes and limitations: Some GvH clones were seen earlier in gut or blood, suggesting intestinal origin.

Germline V gives CDR1 SNHLY, CDR2 FYNNEI. V lost 8 bases to trimming and J lost 6 bases; unmatched junction nucleotides: 6. The CDR3 has 14 amino acids. With regard to this clone: Its target is not known.

Sequencing used immunoSEQ multiplex PCR; TCRdb keeps in-frame clones, though not all of them. Of about 64,000 clones listed, 80% to 95% are singletons. This rearrangement joins TRBV2 to TRBJ1-5, with 11 nucleotides matching TRBD1. Sequencing was performed on bone marrow, taken 734 days after intestinal transplantation. The clonotype originates from a human patient who received an intestinal transplant, so some T cells may come from the graft donor. The CDR3 loop is CASGDRGGAQPQHF. For the CDR3, the DNA is TGTGCCAGCGGGGACAGGGGGGGGGCTCAGCCCCAGCATTTT.